Each of the 2 T cell receptor beta chains below was sequenced from the same sample in a study of T cell responses to AZD1222 COVID-19 vaccine. Profiled with immunoSEQ multiplex PCR; TCRdb holds only in-frame clones, not every one. This table holds 130,000 to 150,000 clones, approximately 90% found once. Specimen: peripheral blood, collected on day 0 of AZD1222 vaccination. Source of these receptors: an adult in good health.

The V and J genes are TRBV7-9 and TRBJ1-4, with no clear D. Germline values: CDR1 SEHNR, CDR2 FQNEAQ (reference sequence). V lost 4 bases and J lost 5, with 11 bases in between. CDR3 length: 14 residues. The CDR3 sequence: CASSSGESNEKLFF. CDR3 in DNA: TGTGCCAGCAGCTCCGGGGAGTCCAATGAAAAACTGTTTTTT. Full variable domain (rest looked up from reference TRBV7-9 and TRBJ1-4): DTGVSQNPRHKITKRGQNVTFRCDPISEHNRLYWYRQTLGQGPEFLTYFQNEAQLEKSRLLSDRFSAERPKGSFSTLEIQRTEQGDSAMYLCASSSGESNEKLFFGSGTQLSVL.

This clone appeared a single time. V is TRBV25-1 and J is TRBJ2-7; no clear D. CDR1 is MGHDK, CDR2 SYGVNS, per germline. V was pared by 3 bases and J by 4 bases, with 10 bases between. This CDR3 has 13 residues. Here the CDR3 reads CASSEWVGYEQYF. CDR3 bases: TGTGCCAGCAGTGAGTGGGTAGGGTACGAGCAGTACTTC.